The clone carrying this TCR beta chain was observed a single time. Indicated time point: blood 2 weeks post-SBRT. This sample's treatment: 15 Gy SBRT to primary tumor, nephrectomy 4 weeks later. The tumor was a clear cell renal cell carcinoma. The data are from a study of radiation and T cells in renal cell carcinoma. The assay was immunoSEQ multiplex PCR, and TCRdb's table has in-frame clones only and misses some. The repertoire holds more than 100,000 clones, with more than 70% as singletons. The CDR3 is 15 amino acids. CDR1 and CDR2 from the germline V gene are MNHNS and SASEGT. Trimming stripped 1 base from V and 2 bases from J, with 9 bases between.

Material: blood, obtained from a patient whose treatment included radiotherapy and nephrectomy. The V and J genes are TRBV6-1 and TRBJ1-3, with D unresolved. The sequence came from a woman in her seventies with renal cell carcinoma. CDR3 protein: CASSEVPIPGNTIYF. CDR3 in DNA: TGTGCCAGCAGTGAAGTCCCAATACCTGGAAACACCATATATTTT.